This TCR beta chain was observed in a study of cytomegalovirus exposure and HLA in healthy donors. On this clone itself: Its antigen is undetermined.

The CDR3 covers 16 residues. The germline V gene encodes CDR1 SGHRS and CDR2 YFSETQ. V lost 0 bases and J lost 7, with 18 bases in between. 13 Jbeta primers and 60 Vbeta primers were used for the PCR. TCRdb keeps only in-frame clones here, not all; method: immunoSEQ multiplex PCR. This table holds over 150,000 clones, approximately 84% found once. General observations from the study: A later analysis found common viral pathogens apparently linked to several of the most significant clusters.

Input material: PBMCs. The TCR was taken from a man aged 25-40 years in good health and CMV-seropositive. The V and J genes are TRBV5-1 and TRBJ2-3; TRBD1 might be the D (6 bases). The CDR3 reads CASSLGGGMVINTQYF. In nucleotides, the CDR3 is TGCGCCAGCAGCTTGGGAGGGGGAATGGTTATCAATACGCAGTATTTT.